A selection of T cell receptor beta chains follows, all from one sample in a study of identical twins. Via MiXCR, TCRdb re-called the 5' RACE reads, giving one row per CDR3 protein. The sample comprises fewer than 450,000 distinct CDR3 sequences, 8.5% to 10% of which are singletons, and 8% to 9.5% rests with the top ten. The sequencing sample was made of naive T cells sorted from blood. These receptors originate from a woman aged 45-65 years in good health. CDR3s include the opening cysteine and the closing phenylalanine or tryptophan. The order of the fields is D gene, J gene, clone size, V gene, CDR3 protein, CDR3 DNA. A D gene is named only where the DNA matches it firmly. Size is omitted from some rows. Given values are once, few, many or a class for expanded clones.

D gene: NA; J gene: TRBJ2-3; clone size: few; V gene: TRBV4-1; CDR3 protein: CASSQALGLDTQYF; CDR3 DNA: TGCGCCAGCAGCCAGGCCTTGGGTTTGGATACGCAGTATTTT
D gene: TRBD1; J gene: TRBJ2-6; clone size: few; V gene: TRBV2; CDR3 protein: CASSARGRGANVLTF; CDR3 DNA: TGTGCCAGCAGTGCCAGGGGGCGTGGGGCCAACGTCCTGACTTTC
D gene: NA; J gene: TRBJ2-3; clone size: NA; V gene: TRBV4-1; CDR3 protein: CASSQGAGTDTQYF; CDR3 DNA: TGCGCCAGCAGCCAAGGGGCGGGCACAGATACGCAGTATTTT
D gene: TRBD1; J gene: TRBJ2-1; clone size: few; V gene: TRBV15; CDR3 protein: CATRTGSEQFF; CDR3 DNA: TGTGCCACCCGGACAGGGAGCGAGCAGTTCTTC
D gene: NA; J gene: TRBJ2-3; clone size: many; V gene: TRBV7-9; CDR3 protein: CASTLATDTQYF; CDR3 DNA: TGTGCCAGCACCCTAGCAACAGATACGCAGTATTTT
D gene: NA; J gene: TRBJ2-7; clone size: few; V gene: TRBV29-1; CDR3 protein: CSVESVTYEQYF; CDR3 DNA: TGCAGCGTTGAGTCCGTTACCTACGAGCAGTACTTC
D gene: NA; J gene: TRBJ1-1; clone size: many; V gene: TRBV7-2; CDR3 protein: CATNSVPTEAFF; CDR3 DNA: TGTGCCACAAACAGCGTACCCACTGAAGCTTTCTTT
D gene: NA; J gene: TRBJ1-2; clone size: many; V gene: TRBV20-1; CDR3 protein: CSAGPANYGYTF; CDR3 DNA: TGCAGTGCAGGGCCTGCTAACTATGGCTACACCTTC
D gene: TRBD1; J gene: TRBJ1-5; clone size: many; V gene: TRBV12-3/TRBV12-4; CDR3 protein: CASRPTGGGNQPQHF; CDR3 DNA: TGTGCCAGCAGGCCGACAGGGGGCGGAAATCAGCCCCAGCATTTT
D gene: NA; J gene: TRBJ1-2; clone size: NA; V gene: TRBV12-3/TRBV12-4; CDR3 protein: CASSHRQESNYGYTF; CDR3 DNA: TGTGCCAGCAGTCACCGACAGGAATCTAACTATGGCTACACCTTC
D gene: TRBD1; J gene: TRBJ1-4; clone size: many; V gene: TRBV5-6; CDR3 protein: CASSLAEDRAGWNEKLFF; CDR3 DNA: TGTGCCAGCAGCTTGGCCGAGGACAGGGCCGGTTGGAATGAAAAACTGTTTTTT
D gene: NA; J gene: TRBJ2-5; clone size: many; V gene: TRBV20-1; CDR3 protein: CSARRDRQETQYF; CDR3 DNA: TGCAGTGCTAGGCGGGACCGACAAGAGACCCAGTACTTC
D gene: TRBD1; J gene: TRBJ2-4; clone size: few; V gene: TRBV7-9; CDR3 protein: CASSQQGIKNIQYF; CDR3 DNA: TGTGCCAGCAGCCAACAGGGGATTAAAAACATTCAGTACTTC
D gene: NA; J gene: TRBJ1-5; clone size: few; V gene: TRBV6-5; CDR3 protein: CASRLDVNQPQHF; CDR3 DNA: TGTGCCAGCAGATTGGACGTAAATCAGCCCCAGCATTTT
D gene: NA; J gene: TRBJ2-7; clone size: NA; V gene: TRBV7-9; CDR3 protein: CASSLVGSPLRYF; CDR3 DNA: TGTGCCAGCAGCTTAGTGGGTAGCCCCCTGCGGTACTTC
D gene: NA; J gene: TRBJ2-7; clone size: NA; V gene: TRBV19; CDR3 protein: CASSRTGISAEQYF; CDR3 DNA: TGTGCCAGTAGTCGCACGGGAATTTCGGCCGAGCAGTACTTC
D gene: TRBD2; J gene: TRBJ2-4; clone size: NA; V gene: TRBV4-1; CDR3 protein: CASSQDPAGLYIQYF; CDR3 DNA: TGCGCCAGCAGCCAAGATCCAGCGGGATTGTACATTCAGTACTTC
D gene: TRBD1; J gene: TRBJ2-7; clone size: many; V gene: TRBV5-1; CDR3 protein: CASSLTKTGGNEQYF; CDR3 DNA: TGCGCCAGCAGCCTCACCAAGACAGGGGGCAACGAGCAGTACTTC
D gene: TRBD1; J gene: TRBJ2-1; clone size: many; V gene: TRBV29-1; CDR3 protein: CSVEGHDRDGQFF; CDR3 DNA: TGCAGCGTTGAAGGGCATGACAGGGATGGGCAGTTCTTC
D gene: NA; J gene: TRBJ2-7; clone size: many; V gene: TRBV27; CDR3 protein: CASSLSGTIPYEQYF; CDR3 DNA: TGTGCCAGCAGCCTCTCCGGGACAATTCCTTACGAGCAGTACTTC